A single sample gave rise to the 13 T cell receptor beta chains below, sequenced in a study of post-analysis software for immune sequencing data. Overall study results and limits: Compared with controls, patients had more of five or six TRBV segments, including TRBV5-6, TRBV5-1 and TRBV20-1.

Tagging with unique molecular identifiers was a feature of the TCR beta cDNA libraries. TCRdb analysed the PCR reads with MiXCR anew, one entry per CDR3 protein. The repertoire holds fewer than 850,000 distinct CDR3 sequences, more than 45% seen once, with approximately 4.4% in the top ten. Their recognized antigens are unknown. Sequencing was performed on blood. The receptors were gathered from a girl aged 5-17 years with multiple sclerosis.

V gene TRBV12-5 combines with J gene TRBJ2-1; 8 nucleotides align to TRBD2. The CDR3 is 13 residues long. The J segment lost 8 bases and the V segment lost 7 bases, leaving 7 bases of the junction unmatched. Per the germline V gene, CDR1 is LGHNT and CDR2 is FRNRAP. The CDR3 protein is CASEGTRSDEQFF. The CDR3 region has the DNA TGTGCTAGTGAGGGGACTAGAAGCGATGAGCAGTTCTTC.

The CDR3 region has the DNA TGCAGTGCCACAAGGGACGGGGATGAGCAGTTCTTC. It encodes CSATRDGDEQFF. This chain joins TRBV20-1 and TRBJ2-1; D assignment may be TRBD1 or TRBD2 (5 bases each). V was trimmed by 6 bases and J by 8 bases, leaving 14 bases between them. The CDR3 loop spans 12 amino acids. CDR1 and CDR2 (germline): DFQATT, SNEGSKA (reference sequence).

The J gene is TRBJ2-5, the V gene TRBV20-1, with D maybe TRBD2 (7 bases). The CDR3 totals 12 residues. V lost 7 bases and J 5 bases, leaving 14 bases between the germline ends. CDR1 and CDR2 (germline): DFQATT, SNEGSKA (reference sequence). The CDR3 nucleotides are TGCAGTGTAGGCAGGGGAGGGGAGACCCAGTACTTC. It translates to CSVGRGGETQYF.

The rearrangement uses TRBV30 and TRBJ2-7; D ambiguous. V was pared by 2 bases and J by 3 bases, with 14 bases between. This CDR3 has 14 amino acids. CDR1 and CDR2 (germline): GTSNPN, SVGIG (reference sequence). The CDR3 DNA reads as TGTGCCTGGAGTTCGAAGACGGACCGCTACGAGCAGTACTTC. Translated, it gives CAWSSKTDRYEQYF.

This chain connects TRBV6-5 to TRBJ2-1, with D possibly being TRBD1 (6 bases). The CDR3 has 16 amino acids. The V end was cut by 5 bases, the J end by 3 bases, with 17 bases between. Germline V lookup: CDR1 MNHEY, CDR2 SVGAGI. The CDR3 DNA reads TGTGCCAGCAGTCACAGGAGACAGGCGATCTACAATGAGCAGTTCTTC. Amino acid sequence: CASSHRRQAIYNEQFF.

The chain is built from TRBV10-3 and TRBJ2-1, with 10 nucleotides matching TRBD2. The V gene's germline CDR1 is ENHRY and CDR2 SYGVKD. J was trimmed by 7 bases and V by 7 bases; bases with no gene match: 7. The CDR3 is made up of 14 amino acids. CDR3 bases: TGTGCCATCACCCGGACTAGCGGAGGTAATGAGCAGTTCTTC. Translated, it gives CAITRTSGGNEQFF.

This clonotype was seen more than once but under ten times. Written as DNA, the CDR3 is TGTGCCACCAGCAGAGAGACAGATACGCAGTATTTT. Its translation is CATSRETDTQYF. This rearrangement joins TRBV15 to TRBJ2-3; the D is unclear. Germline V gives CDR1 LNHNV, CDR2 YYDKDF (reference sequence). The CDR3 totals 12 residues. Trimming cost V 0 bases and J 3 bases, with 1 base left between them. Full variable domain (outside the CDR3, taken from reference TRBV15 and TRBJ2-3): DAMVIQNPRYQVTQFGKPVTLSCSQTLNHNVMYWYQQKSSQAPKLLFHYYDKDFNNEADTPDNFQSRRPNTSFCFLDIRSPGLGDTAMYLCATSRETDTQYFGPGTRLTVL.

The chain is built from TRBV7-2 and TRBJ1-1, with unresolved D. The germline gives CDR1 SGHTA, CDR2 FQGNSA. The CDR3 runs 15 residues. V was cut by 1 base and J by 0 bases, with 9 bases left in between. The CDR3 is CASSLVGRMNTEAFF. The CDR3, as DNA: TGTGCCAGCAGCTTAGTAGGACGGATGAACACTGAAGCTTTCTTT.

V is TRBV29-1 and J is TRBJ1-2, with a possible D match to TRBD1 (6 bases). Trimming took off 4 bases at V and 2 bases at J, with 11 bases between the two ends. Looked up from germline, CDR1 is SQVTM and CDR2 is ANQGSEA. The CDR3 has 13 amino acids. CDR3 sequence reads: CSVGSGANYGYTF. CDR3 nucleotide sequence: TGCAGCGTTGGGTCAGGGGCAAACTATGGCTACACCTTC. The variable domain in full, completed from reference TRBV29-1 and TRBJ1-2, reads SAVISQKPSRDICQRGTSLTIQCQVDSQVTMMFWYRQQPGQSLTLIATANQGSEATYESGFVIDKFPISRPNLTFSTLTVSNMSPEDSSIYLCSVGSGANYGYTFGSGTRLTVV.

This clonotype was observed a single time. The rearrangement links TRBV5-6 to TRBJ2-1; 9 nucleotides match TRBD2. The CDR3 runs to 16 residues. V shed 4 bases and J 5 bases; nucleotides not matched to a gene: 10. CDR1 and CDR2 from the germline V gene are SGHDT and YYEEEE. The CDR3 region has the DNA TGTGCCAGCAGCCCCCAAGGGGCTAGCGGGGACAATGAGCAGTTCTTC. This sequence encodes CASSPQGASGDNEQFF. Full variable domain (missing parts from reference TRBV5-6 and TRBJ2-1): DAGVTQSPTHLIKTRGQQVTLRCSPKSGHDTVSWYQQALGQGPQFIFQYYEEEERQRGNFPDRFSGHQFPNYSSELNVNALLLGDSALYLCASSPQGASGDNEQFFGPGTRLTVL.

J is TRBJ2-5 and V is TRBV6-5; TRBD1 matches 7 bases. Per germline, CDR1 MNHEY and CDR2 SVGAGI. V lost 7 bases to trimming and J lost 5 bases; unmatched junction nucleotides: 16. CDR3 length: 16 residues. CDR3 nucleotides: TGTGCCAGCAAGGGGGCGACCTCAGGGGAACGTGAGACCCAGTACTTC. Protein product: CASKGATSGERETQYF.

This clonotype was seen only once. The chain employs TRBV15 and TRBJ2-5, with no clear D. The CDR3 contains 14 residues. V shed 0 bases and J shed 0 bases, with 5 bases lying between them. CDR1 and CDR2 from the germline V gene are LNHNV and YYDKDF (reference sequence). The CDR3 DNA is TGTGCCACCAGCAGAGACTTGGACCAAGAGACCCAGTACTTC. Its translation: CATSRDLDQETQYF.

This rearrangement joins TRBV6-2 or TRBV6-3 to TRBJ2-1, with D possibly matching TRBD2 (6 bases). Trimming took 6 bases from V and 6 from J, leaving 12 bases between them. The CDR3 spans 13 residues. Germline-derived CDR1 and CDR2 are MNHEY and SVGEGT. This CDR3 is CASRPTLANEQFF. CDR3 in DNA: TGTGCCAGCAGACCCACACTAGCCAATGAGCAGTTCTTC.